The 3 T cell receptor beta chains below all came from one sample that was sequenced in a study of neoadjuvant anti-PD-1 for oral cavity cancer (dated by TCRdb to the early 2020s). The meaning of the sample's time point label: after neoadjuvant nivolumab, at surgical resection. Libraries were prepared through the immunoSEQ multiplex PCR assay. Sourced from immuneACCESS, this table was stored by TCRdb with only in-frame sequences that have V and J called. A share of the clones is absent; for the studies checked, an unresolved V gene accounts for under half, and the remainder has no known explanation. For this sample there are about 14,000 clones; approximately 74% appear just once. The ten largest clones capture around 3% of the sample. The material was PBMCs, obtained after nivolumab (anti-PD-1) treatment. The receptors were gathered from a person aged 35 to 85 with oral cavity squamous cell carcinoma.

The chain employs TRBV15 and TRBJ2-2; weak D call: TRBD2 (6 bases). The CDR3 runs 16 residues. The ends were cut back, 1 base at V and 5 bases at J, with 14 bases in the middle. Germline CDR1 and CDR2: LNHNV and YYDKDF (reference sequence). In nucleotides, the CDR3 is TGTGCCACCAGCAGAGGTGCGGGGACGGGGACCGGGGAGCTGTTTTTT. Amino acids: CATSRGAGTGTGELFF.

This clone occurred once. The chain uses TRBV6-1 and TRBJ2-7; 7 positions agree with TRBD1. The CDR3 loop spans 13 amino acids. Losses at the gene ends were 6 bases for V and 2 bases for J; bases not matched to a gene: 4. The germline CDR1 and CDR2 sequences are MNHNS and SASEGT. The CDR3 is CASRSTGTYEQYF. The CDR3 DNA is TGTGCCAGCAGATCGACAGGGACCTACGAGCAGTACTTC.

The rearrangement joins TRBV7-3 to TRBJ2-2, with 8 bases aligning to TRBD2. V gave up 0 bases and J gave up 6 bases; unmatched junction bases: 6. Per germline, CDR1 SGHTA and CDR2 FQGTGA. The CDR3 loop spans 16 amino acids. The CDR3 nucleotides are TGTGCCAGCAGCTTAACAAATAGCGGGATCCCCGGGGAGCTGTTTTTT. Its protein is CASSLTNSGIPGELFF.